The next 22 T cell receptor beta chains were all read from a single sample in a study of T cell responses to AZD1222 COVID-19 vaccine. Using immunoSEQ multiplex PCR, the repertoire was profiled, and TCRdb retains in-frame clones only, with some absent. The sample includes 200,000 or so clones, around 94% of them seen just once. This specimen consisted of peripheral blood, obtained on day 0 of AZD1222 vaccination. All receptors come from an adult in good health.

This clone was recorded only once. The chain joins TRBV19 to TRBJ1-2; 11 bases are a match to TRBD1. The CDR3 is made up of 14 amino acids. Germline CDR1 and CDR2: LNHDA and SQIVND (reference sequence). V trimming: 4 bases; J trimming: 10 bases; junction bases outside the gene matches: 8. The CDR3 nucleotides read TGTGCCAGTAGTAAACCGGGACAGGGGGTGGACTACACCTTC. This sequence encodes CASSKPGQGVDYTF. The complete variable domain, with remaining parts taken from reference TRBV19 and TRBJ1-2, reads DGGITQSPKYLFRKEGQNVTLSCEQNLNHDAMYWYRQDPGQGLRLIYYSQIVNDFQKGDIAEGYSVSREKKESFPLTVTSAQKNPTAFYLCASSKPGQGVDYTFGSGTRLTVV.

The chain combines TRBV12-5 with TRBJ1-1, with D unresolved. CDR3 size: 14 residues. Trimming left V 2 bases short and J 0 bases short, with 7 bases between. The germline V gene has CDR1 LGHNT and CDR2 FRNRAP. The CDR3 loop reads CASGLPAMNTEAFF. In nucleotides, the CDR3 is TGTGCTAGTGGTTTGCCGGCTATGAACACTGAAGCTTTCTTT.

This chain joins TRBV4-1 and TRBJ1-6; no firm D call. CDR3 size: 13 residues. Trimming shortened V by 0 bases and J by 11 bases, and 8 bases separated the two germline ends. Germline loops: CDR1 MGHRA, CDR2 YSYEKL. The CDR3 DNA is TGCGCCAGCAGCCAAGATCGCGTAACACCCCTCCACTTT. Encoded protein: CASSQDRVTPLHF.

The V and J genes are TRBV7-9 and TRBJ1-6; D uncertain. V lost 2 bases to trimming and J lost 6 bases, with 14 bases between them. This CDR3 comprises 16 residues. Germline lookup yields CDR1 SEHNR and CDR2 FQNEAQ (reference sequence). CDR3: CASSLTPTAVNSPLHF. The CDR3 region has the DNA TGTGCCAGCAGCTTAACCCCCACGGCGGTTAATTCACCCCTCCACTTT.

Notes on this clone: The same CDR3 can be traced to other DNA sequences in this sample. The chain carries TRBV4-2 and TRBJ2-3; TRBD2 matches 14 bases. The germline gives CDR1 LGHNA, CDR2 YNFKEQ. CDR3 length equals 17 residues. With V trimmed by 1 base and J by 3 bases, 3 bases remained unmatched. The CDR3 DNA is TGTGCCAGCAGCCAAGTGACTAGCGGGGGGGCAACAGATACGCAGTATTTT. Residues: CASSQVTSGGATDTQYF.

The chain employs TRBV7-2 and TRBJ1-6, with D hard to call. This CDR3 spans 18 amino acids. Germline V lookup: CDR1 SGHTA, CDR2 FQGNSA. V was pared by 1 base and J by 9 bases, with 22 bases between. CDR3 nucleotide sequence: TGTGCCAGCAGCTTAGAGGCCCCTGTTGGGCCAAGGAGTTCACCCCTCCACTTT. Translated, it gives CASSLEAPVGPRSSPLHF.

The chain is built from TRBV30 and TRBJ1-1; 8 bases are a match to TRBD1. CDR3 length: 12 residues. From germline, CDR1 is GTSNPN and CDR2 SVGIG (reference sequence). V was pared by 8 bases and J by 1 base, with 3 bases of the junction left unmatched. The CDR3 sequence is CAVDRGNTEAFF. CDR3 nucleotide sequence: TGTGCCGTTGACAGGGGGAACACTGAAGCTTTCTTT.

This chain connects TRBV19 to TRBJ1-1; 8 bases match TRBD1. The CDR3 contains 13 residues. The germline CDR1 and CDR2 sequences are LNHDA and SQIVND (reference sequence). J lost 5 bases, V lost 7 bases, and 6 bases had no gene match. In nucleotides, the CDR3 is TGTGCCAGTATCGGCAGGGGGCGGACTGAAGCTTTCTTT. Amino acid sequence: CASIGRGRTEAFF.

The gene calls are TRBV27 and TRBJ1-1; 7 bases line up with TRBD1. Per germline, CDR1 MNHEY and CDR2 SMNVEV (reference sequence). This CDR3 contains 14 residues. V was clipped by 6 bases and J by 3 bases; unmatched bases: 7. The CDR3: CASSPTGFDTEAFF. CDR3 DNA: TGTGCCAGCAGCCCGACAGGGTTTGACACTGAAGCTTTCTTT.

This clone has a single count. The gene calls are TRBV18 and TRBJ1-5; D call uncertain. V lost 5 bases, J lost 1 base, and 6 bases lay in between. The germline gives CDR1 KGHSH, CDR2 LQKENI. The CDR3 has 13 residues. The CDR3 nucleotides are TGTGCCAGCTCAGGGCAGAGCAATCAGCCCCAGCATTTT. Its protein product is CASSGQSNQPQHF.

V usage is TRBV7-2 and J usage is TRBJ2-5, with D possibly TRBD2 on 5 matching bases. The V end was cut by 2 bases, the J end by 5 bases, with 12 bases between. Germline CDR1 reads SGHTA; CDR2 reads FQGNSA. CDR3 length: 14 residues. DNA for the CDR3: TGTGCCAGCAGCTTACTTGGAGGCGACGAGACCCAGTACTTC. Translating gives CASSLLGGDETQYF.

The chain employs TRBV10-2 and TRBJ1-6; possible D gene TRBD1, 6 bases. From germline, CDR1 is WSHSY and CDR2 SAAADI. CDR3 length equals 16 residues. DNA for the CDR3: TGCCCCTGCTGGGGTCGGGGGGGCCCCAATAATTCACCCCTCCACTTT. Its translation: CPCWGRGGPNNSPLHF.

This clone was observed once. A junction boundary mismatches the germline segment, possibly from a read error. The V call is TRBV3-1 (or the pseudogene TRBV3-2), the J call TRBJ1-2; 8 nucleotides match TRBD1. CDR1 is LGHDT, CDR2 YNNKEL, per germline (reference sequence). The CDR3 totals 16 residues. Written as DNA, the CDR3 is TGTGCCAGCAGACAAGCCCGGGACAGGCTGTCCGTCGGCTACACCTTC. Translated, it gives CASRQARDRLSVGYTF.

This clone was seen just once. V usage is TRBV6-5 and J usage is TRBJ1-5; 8 bases are a match to TRBD1. V trimming: 8 bases; J trimming: 7 bases; junction bases outside the gene matches: 10. This CDR3 is built from 14 residues. Looked up from germline, CDR1 is MNHEY and CDR2 is SVGAGI. The DNA of the CDR3 is TGTGCCAGCGGCACAACCGACAGGGGACAGCCCCAGCATTTT. Translated: CASGTTDRGQPQHF.

In its sample, this clone was seen once. The chain recombines TRBV30 with TRBJ1-6; possible D gene TRBD1, 5 bases. The CDR3 has 13 amino acids. V was pared by 5 bases and J by 5 bases, with 10 bases between. CDR1 is GTSNPN and CDR2 is SVGIG in the germline V gene (reference sequence). Written as DNA, the CDR3 is TGTGCCTGGGGGGCAGGGAATAATTCACCCCTCCACTTT. It is translated as CAWGAGNNSPLHF.

This clone was seen once. This chain links TRBV11-2 with TRBJ2-1, with 9 nucleotides matching TRBD1. Unmatched junction bases numbered 5, after V lost 4 bases and J lost 4 bases. This CDR3 spans 15 amino acids. Germline CDR1 and CDR2: SGHAT and FQNNGV. The CDR3 here is CASSYGTGSYNEQFF. DNA for the CDR3: TGTGCCAGCAGCTACGGGACAGGGTCTTACAATGAGCAGTTCTTC.

The rearrangement links TRBV11-2 to TRBJ2-5, with a tentative D call TRBD2 (5 bases). Germline V gene lookup returns CDR1 SGHAT and CDR2 FQNNGV. V was shortened by 6 bases and J by 2 bases, with 19 bases between the two germline ends. The CDR3 spans 16 residues. DNA for the CDR3: TGTGCCAGCAGTCCACCGGGGTTCGGGGATCAAGAGACCCAGTACTTC. This gives the protein CASSPPGFGDQETQYF. The whole variable domain, remainder taken from reference TRBV11-2 and TRBJ2-5, is EAGVAQSPRYKIIEKRQSVAFWCNPISGHATLYWYQQILGQGPKLLIQFQNNGVVDDSQLPKDRFSAERLKGVDSTLKIQPAKLEDSAVYLCASSPPGFGDQETQYFGPGTRLLVL.

This clone has only a few counts. The V gene is TRBV29-1, the J gene TRBJ1-2; D ambiguous. The V and J ends lost 0 bases and 4 bases respectively, with 0 bases between them. Germline lookup yields CDR1 SQVTM and CDR2 ANQGSEA. The CDR3 has 10 residues. The CDR3 DNA sequence: TGCAGCGTTGAAGACTATGGCTACACCTTC. This encodes CSVEDYGYTF.

A remark on this clone: An end of the junction differs from the germline gene, which may be a read error. V is TRBV6-1 and J is TRBJ2-5; D is unclear. Per the germline V gene, CDR1 is MNHNS and CDR2 is SASEGT. The CDR3 extends over 11 amino acids. DNA of the CDR3: TGTGCCAGCAGAGAAGGGGAGACCCAGTACTTC. This translates into CASREGETQYF.

The chain is built from TRBV5-1 and TRBJ2-3, with D perhaps matching TRBD1 (7 bases). Germline V gene data show CDR1 as SGHRS and CDR2 as YFSETQ. This CDR3 spans 16 amino acids. V lost 4 bases and J lost 1, with 16 bases in between. The CDR3 nucleotides are TGCGCCAGCAGCCTGGAGGGGGACAGCCGCACAGATACGCAGTATTTT. This gives the protein CASSLEGDSRTDTQYF.

Remarks on this clone: Since a much larger clone is just one base distant, this may be a read error. The chain combines TRBV6-2 or TRBV6-3 with TRBJ2-2; D is uncertain. Trimming shortened V by 5 bases and J by 0 bases, and 4 bases separated the two germline ends. The germline CDR1 and CDR2 sequences are MNHEY and SVGEGT. CDR3 length equals 13 residues. The CDR3 region has the DNA TGTGCCAGCAGTGACGCGAACACCGGGGAGCTGTTTTTT. Its protein is CASSDANTGELFF.

The gene calls are TRBV4-3 and TRBJ1-1; D gene uncertain. CDR1 is LGHNA and CDR2 is YSLEER in the germline V gene. The CDR3 length is 15 residues. With 0 bases removed from V and 0 bases from J, the gap between germline ends came to 8 bases. The CDR3 loop is CASSQDGLMNTEAFF. CDR3 nucleotides: TGCGCCAGCAGCCAAGACGGACTAATGAACACTGAAGCTTTCTTT.